This entry lists 23 T cell receptor beta chains sequenced from one sample in a study of blood T cell repertoires in COVID-19. Clones were read by immunoSEQ multiplex PCR, and TCRdb kept only the in-frame ones, dropping some. Among 500,000 or so clones listed, 87% were seen once. Sequenced sample: PBMCs or T cells enriched from blood (not recorded which). These receptors were taken from a woman aged 18 to 35 who had recovered from COVID-19.

Only one count was recorded for this clone. The rearrangement uses TRBV6-5 and TRBJ2-7; D remains unclear. The CDR3 contains 14 residues. Germline V gene sequence: CDR1 MNHEY, CDR2 SVGAGI. V was pared by 6 bases and J by 9 bases, with 21 bases between. This chain's CDR3 is CASRVEPDYLGQYF. The DNA of the CDR3 is TGTGCCAGCAGAGTGGAACCAGATTACCTAGGGCAGTACTTC.

This chain connects TRBV5-1 to TRBJ1-1; 7 bases align to TRBD1. The CDR3 covers 15 residues. Germline values: CDR1 SGHRS, CDR2 YFSETQ. J lost 6 bases, V lost 4 bases, and 12 bases had no gene match. This CDR3 reads CASSLASGGIAEAFF. The CDR3 DNA follows: TGCGCCAGCAGCCTCGCATCAGGGGGGATAGCTGAAGCTTTCTTT. Variable domain in full (rest from reference TRBV5-1 and TRBJ1-1): KAGVTQTPRYLIKTRGQQVTLSCSPISGHRSVSWYQQTPGQGLQFLFEYFSETQRNKGNFPGRFSGRQFSNSRSEMNVSTLELGDSALYLCASSLASGGIAEAFFGQGTRLTVV.

The chain employs TRBV5-1 and TRBJ2-3; 7 bases are a match to TRBD2. The length of the CDR3 is 13 residues. Germline lookup yields CDR1 SGHRS and CDR2 YFSETQ. After removal of 7 bases from V and 7 bases from J, the junction contained 9 bases not matched to a gene. CDR3 region: CASRRSGGNTQYF. The CDR3 nucleotides read TGCGCCAGCCGTCGTTCCGGGGGGAATACGCAGTATTTT.

The V and J genes are TRBV5-4 and TRBJ1-2; D gene unclear. This CDR3 contains 14 residues. Germline values: CDR1 SGHNT, CDR2 YYREEE (reference sequence). V gave up 0 bases and J gave up 5 bases, with 11 bases separating them. The CDR3 DNA reads as TGTGCCAGCAGCTTGGGGGCAGCCGAGTATGGCTACACCTTC. It specifies CASSLGAAEYGYTF.

The chain carries TRBV10-2 and TRBJ2-5; TRBD2 aligns across 10 bases. Germline V gives CDR1 WSHSY, CDR2 SAAADI. J lost 4 bases, V lost 6 bases, and 5 bases had no gene match. The CDR3 has 14 residues. The CDR3 DNA reads TGCGCCAGCAGACCTAGCGGGGGTATAGAGACCCAGTACTTC. It is translated as CASRPSGGIETQYF.

V gene TRBV21-1 combines with J gene TRBJ2-7; the D call in the table, TRBD1, was not verified against the DNA. TRBV21-1 constitutes a pseudogene. The CDR3 length is 15 residues. The CDR3 here is CASSTTANLSYEQYF. The CDR3 bases are TGTGCCAGCAGCACAACAGCAAACCTATCCTACGAGCAGTACTTC.

V is TRBV6-5 and J is TRBJ1-1; 7 bases match TRBD1. The V and J ends lost 7 bases and 2 bases, in that order; junction bases with no gene match: 4. The CDR3 is made up of 13 amino acids. Germline values: CDR1 MNHEY, CDR2 SVGAGI. CDR3 residues: CASKGAFNTEAFF. The CDR3 nucleotides read TGTGCCAGCAAGGGGGCGTTCAACACTGAAGCTTTCTTT.

V and J are TRBV12-5 and TRBJ1-1; D remains ambiguous. V was cut by 5 bases and J by 2 bases, with 12 bases left in between. There are 14 residues in the CDR3. The germline V gene encodes CDR1 LGHNT and CDR2 FRNRAP. CDR3 nucleotides: TGTGCTAGTGGTACACCTAGAGCCAACACTGAAGCTTTCTTT. Translating it yields CASGTPRANTEAFF.

The chain recombines TRBV2 with TRBJ1-4, with no clear D. V was trimmed by 6 bases and J by 7 bases, leaving 18 bases between them. This CDR3 has 15 residues. In germline, CDR1 is SNHLY, CDR2 FYNNEI. The CDR3 region has the DNA TGTGCCAGCAGAGAGGTAGGAGGTTTCGGTGAAAAACTGTTTTTT. Encoded protein: CASREVGGFGEKLFF.

This clone is a singleton in its sample. The genes are TRBV30 and TRBJ2-3; weak D call: TRBD2 (5 bases). Germline V lookup: CDR1 GTSNPN, CDR2 SVGIG (reference sequence). The CDR3 extends over 11 amino acids. Trimming pared 2 bases from V and 6 bases from J, leaving 6 bases between. CDR3 residues: CAWSRGDTQYF. The CDR3 DNA sequence: TGTGCCTGGAGTAGAGGGGATACGCAGTATTTT.

The chain carries TRBV11-2 and TRBJ2-5; 9 bases fit TRBD2. The CDR3 extends over 14 amino acids. The V gene's germline CDR1 is SGHAT and CDR2 FQNNGV. Trimming removed 6 bases from V and 1 base from J; junction bases left unmatched: 3. The CDR3: CASSQLAGQETQYF. CDR3 nucleotides: TGTGCCAGCAGTCAACTAGCGGGCCAAGAGACCCAGTACTTC.

V usage is TRBV6-1 and J usage is TRBJ1-5; D is possibly TRBD1 (5 bases). With 2 bases removed from V and 4 bases from J, the gap between germline ends came to 15 bases. This CDR3 has 16 residues. From germline, CDR1 is MNHNS and CDR2 SASEGT. This CDR3 is CASSEPGGRGNQPQHF. CDR3 DNA sequence: TGTGCCAGCAGTGAACCGGGGGGAAGAGGAAATCAGCCCCAGCATTTT.

This clone was seen a single time. The genes are TRBV2 and TRBJ1-1; D is ambiguous. Germline V lookup: CDR1 SNHLY, CDR2 FYNNEI. The V and J ends lost 6 bases and 8 bases respectively, with 16 bases between them. This CDR3 spans 13 amino acids. The CDR3 DNA follows: TGTGCCAGCAGCGATTTCCAGATTTCGGAAGCTTTCTTT. Protein: CASSDFQISEAFF. Filled out from reference TRBV2 and TRBJ1-1, the complete variable domain reads EPEVTQTPSHQVTQMGQEVILRCVPISNHLYFYWYRQILGQKVEFLVSFYNNEISEKSEIFDDQFSVERPDGSNFTLKIRSTKLEDSAMYFCASSDFQISEAFFGQGTRLTVV.

CDR3 sequence: CATAEAFF. CDR3 in DNA: TGTGCCACCGCTGAAGCTTTCTTT. J is TRBJ1-1 and V is TRBV12-3 or TRBV12-4, with unresolved D. This CDR3 has 8 residues. V was shortened by 10 bases and J by 6 bases, with 3 bases between the two germline ends.

Comment on this clone: Other DNA sequences from this sample encode an identical CDR3 as well. The chain combines TRBV11-2 with TRBJ1-1; the D is unclear. CDR3 length: 13 residues. The V end was cut by 2 bases, the J end by 1 base, with 5 bases between. CDR1 and CDR2 from the germline V gene are SGHAT and FQNNGV. DNA for the CDR3: TGTGCCAGCAGCTTACGGGGGAACACTGAAGCTTTCTTT. This codes for CASSLRGNTEAFF.

The rearrangement uses TRBV19 and TRBJ1-1; D unresolved. V was cut by 3 bases and J by 2 bases, with 10 bases left in between. This CDR3 spans 14 amino acids. CDR1 is LNHDA and CDR2 is SQIVND in the germline V gene (reference sequence). The CDR3 nucleotides read TGTGCCAGTAGTATGACGGGAGGTAACACTGAAGCTTTCTTT. Translating gives CASSMTGGNTEAFF.

The chain recombines TRBV2 with TRBJ1-6; D is unclear. The CDR3 has 11 amino acids. Trimming stripped 7 bases from V and 7 bases from J, with 5 bases between. Germline V gene sequence: CDR1 SNHLY, CDR2 FYNNEI. The CDR3 coding sequence is TGTGCCAGCACCGCGAATTCACCCCTCCACTTT. It yields the protein CASTANSPLHF.

The chain combines TRBV5-4 with TRBJ2-3; 8 bases are shared with TRBD1. Losses at the gene ends were 7 bases for V and 4 bases for J; bases not matched to a gene: 8. The germline gives CDR1 SGHNT, CDR2 YYREEE (reference sequence). The CDR3 totals 14 residues. The CDR3 region is CASSDRGESDTQYF. In DNA, the CDR3 is TGTGCCAGCTCCGACAGGGGCGAATCAGATACGCAGTATTTT. Complete variable domain (other parts from reference TRBV5-4 and TRBJ2-3): ETGVTQSPTHLIKTRGQQVTLRCSSQSGHNTVSWYQQALGQGPQFIFQYYREEENGRGNFPPRFSGLQFPNYSSELNVNALELDDSALYLCASSDRGESDTQYFGPGTRLTVL.

The chain uses TRBV27 and TRBJ1-3; a weak D match, TRBD1 (6 bases). CDR3 length: 13 amino acids. V was cut by 1 base and J by 8 bases, with 9 bases left in between. The germline CDR1 and CDR2 sequences are MNHEY and SMNVEV (reference sequence). The CDR3 bases are TGTGCCAGCAGTTTATTAGAGGGGGACACCATATATTTT. Translating gives CASSLLEGDTIYF.

The chain is built from TRBV3-1 (or the pseudogene TRBV3-2) and TRBJ2-3; weak D call: TRBD2 (6 bases). V was trimmed by 1 base and J by 6 bases, leaving 14 bases between them. The CDR3 is made up of 15 amino acids. Germline CDR1 and CDR2: LGHDT and YNNKEL (reference sequence). CDR3 amino acids: CASSQGAGSGDTQYF. The CDR3 coding sequence is TGTGCCAGCAGCCAAGGTGCGGGGTCGGGGGATACGCAGTATTTT.

V gene TRBV14 combines with J gene TRBJ1-5, with D unresolved. V shed 3 bases and J shed 4 bases, with 4 bases lying between them. The CDR3 sequence is 12 residues long. Germline-derived CDR1 and CDR2 are SGHDN and FVKESK. CDR3 nucleotide sequence: TGTGCCAGCAGCCACCGTAATCAGCCCCAGCATTTT. It yields the protein CASSHRNQPQHF.

This clone was seen only once. The chain uses TRBV6-5 and TRBJ1-6; weak D call: TRBD1 (5 bases). The germline CDR1 and CDR2 sequences are MNHEY and SVGAGI. The CDR3 runs 15 residues. Trimming stripped 2 bases from V and 5 bases from J, with 10 bases between. The DNA of the CDR3 is TGTGCCAGCAGTTACGAAGGGGATAATAATTCACCCCTCCACTTT. Its translation is CASSYEGDNNSPLHF.

The chain carries TRBV19 and TRBJ1-1; D not resolved. Trimming removed 6 bases from V and 0 bases from J, with 14 bases in between. Germline loops: CDR1 LNHDA, CDR2 SQIVND (reference sequence). The CDR3 contains 15 residues. The CDR3 spells CASRATYGMNTEAFF. CDR3 DNA: TGTGCCAGTAGGGCTACTTACGGGATGAACACTGAAGCTTTCTTT.